This T cell receptor beta chain was documented in a study of cytomegalovirus exposure and HLA in healthy donors. Researchers ran the PCR with 60 Vbeta and 13 Jbeta primers. TCRdb keeps only in-frame clones here, not all; method: immunoSEQ multiplex PCR. The table lists around 130,000 clones, over 70% of them singletons. This CDR3 contains 14 residues. The germline V gene encodes CDR1 SNHLY and CDR2 FYNNEI. Between the trimmed V and J ends, which lost 3 bases and 0 bases, there was a span of 9 bases. The sequence came from a woman under 30 in good health and CMV-seronegative. Source material: PBMCs. The chain employs TRBV2 and TRBJ2-7; D is ambiguous. The CDR3 region has the DNA TGTGCCAGCAGTGATCTAAACAGCTCCTACGAGCAGTACTTC. This sequence encodes CASSDLNSSYEQYF.